The present entry profiles one T cell receptor beta chain with its context. Its antigen is unknown. Qualities for individual bases were not recorded, and no much larger clone is one base off. RNA was extracted with the RNeasy kit and roughly 0.45 to 1 ug was reverse transcribed using random hexamers. The immunoSEQ multiplex PCR assay, which covers 54 Vbeta and 13 Jbeta segments, was used to amplify TCR beta CDR3 regions. PCR amplification bias was corrected using a synthetic template baseline for primer optimization and computational correction. The original methods were these. Reads were annotated to V, D and J genes per IMGT and analyzed with immunoSEQ Analyzer, keeping only productive sequences. Clonality was computed as one minus Shannon entropy normalized by log2 of the number of productive unique sequences. For each patient and control, public and private clones were evaluated among the 100 most prevalent clones. Susac-specific clones were defined as absent from healthy and MS cohorts, 850 to 1,300 published viral clones and other ImmuneACCESS disease sequences. The public reads were reanalyzed by TCRdb: fastp trimming at Q25, MiXCR alignment, in-frame beta chains only. When rows share a CDR3 protein, they turn into one entry using the most common DNA and genes. TCRdb's processing, not the authors' own work, is the source of the V and J calls. The sample data list 150,000 to 200,000 distinct CDR3 sequences, and about 94% of these were observed just once. The ten largest clones represent 0.099% of the sample.

Peripheral blood CD8+ and CD4+ T cells from healthy donors, Susac syndrome patients and multiple sclerosis patients were profiled using high-throughput TCR beta sequencing. The Susac syndrome patients fulfilled recently defined diagnostic criteria for either definite or probable disease. Bulk CD8+ and CD4+ T cells were purified by magnetic negative isolation, while CD8+ TEMRA cells were enriched using FACS. Blood was collected in EDTA tubes and processed within 24 hours, with PBMCs isolated through density gradient centrifugation. PBMCs destined for TCR sequencing were cryopreserved in liquid nitrogen and later thawed in a 37 °C water bath. Purity of sorted or isolated CD4+, CD8+ and CD8+ TEMRA cells was at least 90%. The germline V gene sets CDR1 to MNHEY and CDR2 to SVGEGT. V is shortened by 7 bases, J by 1 base, and the region joining them spans 11 bases. The CDR3 sequence holds 14 residues, the cysteine and phenylalanine included. Of all the DNA, just the CDR3 is kept, 42 bases in frame from base 1.

This sample was included in a study of CD8 T cells in Susac syndrome (dated by TCRdb to the late 2010s). The study in broad terms: Of the Susac syndrome patients who were sequenced, more than 5 had clinically active disease and fewer than ten were in clinical remission. At the time of blood withdrawal, Susac syndrome patients were either therapy-naive, taking corticosteroids (with some also receiving IVIg), or on IVIg alone. Repertoire sequencing was used to test whether CD8+ T cell activation and differentiation in Susac syndrome was antigen driven. What the study reported, not specific to this receptor: In patients with Susac syndrome, the CD4+ T cell repertoire showed no detectable clonal expansion. The number of individuals in the TCR sequencing and HLA analysis was acknowledged as relatively small.

The rearrangement joined TRBV6-2 or TRBV6-3 to TRBJ2-1; confidence is insufficient to name the D gene. The origin of this receptor is a human donor with Susac syndrome. The specimen was CD4+ T cells from PBMCs. CDR3 sequence: CASTRDFSYNEQFF. The DNA reads TGTGCCAGCACCCGCGACTTTTCCTACAATGAGCAGTTCTTC.